Below are 21 T cell receptor beta chains sequenced from a single sample in a study of T cell responses to AZD1222 COVID-19 vaccine. The method was immunoSEQ multiplex PCR; TCRdb's version includes in-frame clones alone and lacks a portion of them. This table holds about 120,000 clones, about 86% found once. Sequencing was performed on peripheral blood, taken on day 0 of AZD1222 vaccination. The receptors come from an adult in good health.

This sequence joins TRBV7-8 and TRBJ1-3, with unresolved D. In germline, CDR1 is SGHVS, CDR2 FQNEAQ. The CDR3 length is 14 residues. The V end was cut by 3 bases, the J end by 0 bases, with 6 bases between. As DNA, the CDR3 is TGTGCCAGCAGCTTGTTACGCTCTGGAAACACCATATATTTT. It encodes CASSLLRSGNTIYF.

V and J are TRBV29-1 and TRBJ2-6; D is possibly TRBD2 (6 bases). Germline loops: CDR1 SQVTM, CDR2 ANQGSEA. The CDR3 has 14 residues. The V end lost 7 bases, the J end lost 5 bases, and 15 bases lay between the germline ends. The CDR3 protein is CSAEGQGRANVLTF. DNA for the CDR3: TGCAGCGCGGAGGGGCAGGGTAGGGCCAACGTCCTGACTTTC.

The CDR3 region has the DNA TGTGCCAGCAACCCAGGGGGAGCGATTCCCACAGATACGCAGTATTTT. This translates into CASNPGGAIPTDTQYF. The chain couples TRBV28 to TRBJ2-3; 7 nucleotides match TRBD1. This CDR3 contains 16 residues. The ends lost 7 bases at V and 2 bases at J; junction bases unmatched: 12. The V gene's germline CDR1 is MDHEN and CDR2 SYDVKM.

The chain employs TRBV7-8 and TRBJ2-5, with D unclear. The germline V gene encodes CDR1 SGHVS and CDR2 FQNEAQ. Deletions cut 7 bases from V and 5 bases from J, with 14 bases between. The CDR3 length is 13 residues. CDR3 loop: CASTPLAIETQYF. CDR3 sequence (DNA): TGTGCCAGCACCCCCCTGGCGATTGAGACCCAGTACTTC.

The V call is TRBV25-1, the J call TRBJ2-5; 14 nucleotides agree with TRBD2. The CDR3 is 15 amino acids. Germline V gene sequence: CDR1 MGHDK, CDR2 SYGVNS. J was trimmed by 4 bases and V by 8 bases; bases with no gene match: 6. In nucleotides, the CDR3 is TGTGCCAGCCGACTAGCGGGAGGGCCGGCAGAGACCCAGTACTTC. It encodes CASRLAGGPAETQYF.

The CDR3 region has the DNA TGTGCCAGCAGCCGGCGGGGGACAGGGGGCTACAATGAGCAGTTCTTC. Its protein product is CASSRRGTGGYNEQFF. The V gene is TRBV7-3, the J gene TRBJ2-1; 11 bases match TRBD1. The CDR3 runs 16 residues. CDR1 and CDR2 from the germline V gene are SGHTA and FQGTGA. The V and J ends lost 5 bases and 3 bases, in that order; junction bases with no gene match: 6.

V and J are TRBV9 and TRBJ2-3; 16 nucleotides match TRBD2. Germline V gene sequence: CDR1 SGDLS, CDR2 YYNGEE. J was trimmed by 4 bases and V by 4 bases; bases with no gene match: 3. This CDR3 is built from 16 residues. CDR3 in DNA: TGTGCCAGCAGCCCCGGGACTAGCGGGAGGGCAGATACGCAGTATTTT. Its protein product is CASSPGTSGRADTQYF.

The chain has TRBV2 and TRBJ2-1; possibly TRBD1 for D (6 bases). V lost 6 bases and J lost 0, with 12 bases in between. The germline V gene has CDR1 SNHLY and CDR2 FYNNEI. CDR3 length: 15 residues. This CDR3 is CASSPRGSSYNEQFF. CDR3 nucleotides: TGTGCCAGCAGCCCCAGGGGAAGCTCCTACAATGAGCAGTTCTTC.

This chain connects TRBV11-3 to TRBJ1-2; tentatively, D is TRBD1 (6 bases). V dropped 4 bases and J dropped 3 bases, with 9 bases sitting between them. Germline assignment: CDR1 SGHNT and CDR2 YENEEA. CDR3 length: 13 amino acids. This chain's CDR3 is CASSYRVDYGYTF. The DNA for the CDR3 is TGTGCCAGCAGCTACAGGGTCGACTATGGCTACACCTTC.

The chain joins TRBV25-1 to TRBJ1-2; D may be TRBD1 (5 bases). Germline-derived CDR1 and CDR2 are MGHDK and SYGVNS. Trimming stripped 5 bases from V and 5 bases from J, with 21 bases between. The CDR3 is 16 amino acids. The CDR3 region has the DNA TGTGCCAGCAGTAGCCGGGACGGGCTCTTACCATATGGCTACACCTTC. Translating gives CASSSRDGLLPYGYTF.

This clone was seen just once. The gene calls are TRBV9 and TRBJ2-1; D is undetermined. Trimming shortened V by 3 bases and J by 11 bases, and 21 bases separated the two germline ends. Germline V gene lookup returns CDR1 SGDLS and CDR2 YYNGEE. The CDR3 is 15 residues long. The CDR3 loop reads CASSAVAPDLGKQFF. CDR3 bases: TGTGCCAGCAGCGCAGTAGCCCCAGATTTAGGGAAGCAGTTCTTC.

The V and J genes are TRBV4-1 and TRBJ2-1; D call uncertain. This CDR3 is 13 amino acids long. Trimming pared 3 bases from V and 7 bases from J, leaving 10 bases between. Germline V gene lookup returns CDR1 MGHRA and CDR2 YSYEKL. CDR3 coding DNA: TGCGCCAGCAGCCACGGACCCAATAATGAGCAGTTCTTC. Translating it yields CASSHGPNNEQFF.

This chain links TRBV7-8 with TRBJ1-5; 8 nucleotides align to TRBD1. The CDR3 loop spans 15 amino acids. V lost 1 base, J lost 5 bases, and 4 bases stayed unmatched. CDR1 SGHVS and CDR2 FQNEAQ come from the germline V gene. The CDR3 sequence is CASSLGPGGDQPQHF. CDR3 DNA sequence: TGTGCCAGCAGCTTAGGACCAGGGGGCGATCAGCCCCAGCATTTT.

In its sample, this clone was seen once. This rearrangement joins TRBV3-1 (or the pseudogene TRBV3-2) to TRBJ2-5; 7 nucleotides line up with TRBD1. The CDR3 sequence is 15 residues long. Per the germline V gene, CDR1 is LGHDT and CDR2 is YNNKEL (reference sequence). V was pared by 3 bases and J by 2 bases, with 6 bases of the junction left unmatched. The chain's CDR3 is CASSQRQGMQETQYF. For the CDR3, the DNA is TGTGCCAGCAGCCAGAGACAGGGAATGCAAGAGACCCAGTACTTC.

V and J are TRBV29-1 and TRBJ2-1, with 8 bases that match TRBD1. The CDR3 consists of 14 residues. Germline V gene data show CDR1 as SQVTM and CDR2 as ANQGSEA. The ends lost 7 bases at V and 4 bases at J; junction bases unmatched: 9. DNA for the CDR3: TGCAGCGCCATTCAGGGACAGGTTTACAATGAGCAGTTCTTC. Its protein is CSAIQGQVYNEQFF.

This clone showed up just a few times. This chain uses TRBV27 with TRBJ2-2; D is unclear. The length of the CDR3 is 13 residues. The germline V and J ends were trimmed by 1 base and 5 bases, with 5 bases remaining between them. Germline assignment: CDR1 MNHEY and CDR2 SMNVEV (reference sequence). The CDR3, as DNA: TGTGCCAGCAGTTTATATGCAACCGGGGAGCTGTTTTTT. This translates into CASSLYATGELFF.

This sequence joins TRBV28 and TRBJ2-3, with 7 bases identical to TRBD2. V lost 3 bases and J lost 2; bases outside the gene matches: 2. CDR1 is MDHEN and CDR2 is SYDVKM in the germline V gene. The CDR3 covers 14 residues. The chain's CDR3 is CASSFGTTTDTQYF. CDR3 nucleotide sequence: TGTGCCAGCAGTTTTGGGACTACCACAGATACGCAGTATTTT.

The genes are TRBV24-1 and TRBJ2-1, with 9 bases aligning to TRBD1. Germline CDR1 reads KGHDR; CDR2 reads SFDVKD. The CDR3 consists of 15 residues. The junction had 4 bases not matched to a gene; V was cut back by 4 bases and J by 4 bases. Written as DNA, the CDR3 is TGTGCCACCAGTGAGGCGGGACAGGGTTACAATGAGCAGTTCTTC. Its protein is CATSEAGQGYNEQFF.

CDR3 in DNA: TGTGCCAGCAGCTTAGCTGCGACAGCCTCGGAGACCCAGTACTTC. It translates to CASSLAATASETQYF. The gene calls are TRBV7-2 and TRBJ2-5, with D possibly TRBD1 on 5 matching bases. There are 15 residues in the CDR3. Germline V gives CDR1 SGHTA, CDR2 FQGNSA. V was pared by 0 bases and J by 5 bases, with 13 bases between. The variable domain in full, with the rest retrieved from reference TRBV7-2 and TRBJ2-5, is GAGVSQSPSNKVTEKGKDVELRCDPISGHTALYWYRQSLGQGLEFLIYFQGNSAPDKSGLPSDRFSAERTGGSVSTLTIQRTQQEDSAVYLCASSLAATASETQYFGPGTRLLVL.

The chain is built from TRBV7-9 and TRBJ2-1; 10 bases map to TRBD2. V was clipped by 4 bases and J by 6 bases; unmatched bases: 3. Germline-derived CDR1 and CDR2 are SEHNR and FQNEAQ (reference sequence). The CDR3 runs to 14 residues. The CDR3: CASSSGLARNEQFF. The CDR3 DNA reads as TGTGCCAGCAGCTCGGGACTAGCGCGCAATGAGCAGTTCTTC.

The rearrangement uses TRBV11-2 and TRBJ2-7; no definite D call. Germline V gene lookup returns CDR1 SGHAT and CDR2 FQNNGV. The CDR3 totals 14 residues. V was clipped by 0 bases and J by 4 bases, with 10 bases between them. The CDR3 loop is CASSLELGSYEQYF. Here the CDR3 DNA reads TGTGCCAGCAGCTTAGAGCTGGGTTCTTACGAGCAGTACTTC.